The 19 T cell receptor beta chains in this list originate from one sample, sequenced in a study of T-cell memory formation after mild COVID-19 (dated by TCRdb to about 2021). Receptors were amplified or captured by 5' RACE. Sequencing took place on an Illumina NovaSeq 6000. Clones were called with MiXCR by TCRdb after fastp trimmed the public reads at Q25, and only in-frame beta chains were retained. Each entry merges the rows of one CDR3 protein and shows their most common DNA and genes. The table for this sample lists 350,000 to 450,000 distinct CDR3 sequences; less than 25% of them were counted only once. Of the sample, around 8.1% is held by the ten largest clones. Sequencing was performed on PBMCs or a T cell subset sorted from them (not recorded which). Every receptor here comes from an adult woman who had mild COVID-19 (a few samples of this study predate the infection). The sample titles of this study are shuffled in the database, so cell type and time point are left out; the donor was told from shared clones.

The chain recombines TRBV7-2 with TRBJ1-4, with TRBD1 identical over 8 bases. Germline CDR1 is SGHTA and CDR2 is FQGNSA. V dropped 4 bases and J dropped 8; count of bases not matched to a gene: 6. The length of the CDR3 is 14 residues. The CDR3 spells CASSWGTGGEKLFF. Written as DNA, the CDR3 is TGTGCCAGCAGCTGGGGGACAGGAGGGGAAAAACTGTTTTTT.

This clonotype has more than one count but fewer than ten. The chain is built from TRBV7-8 and TRBJ2-4; D perhaps matches TRBD1 (6 bases). Per the germline V gene, CDR1 is SGHVS and CDR2 is FQNEAQ. Trimming removed 8 bases at V and 0 bases at J, with 14 bases between. The CDR3 runs 15 residues. The CDR3 spells CASGTQELAKNIQYF. The CDR3 DNA reads TGTGCCAGCGGGACACAAGAGCTAGCCAAAAACATTCAGTACTTC.

A few counts support this clonotype. This chain joins TRBV7-9 and TRBJ1-1; D not certain. Trimming removed 1 base at V and 7 bases at J, with 10 bases between. CDR3 length equals 13 residues. The germline V gene has CDR1 SEHNR and CDR2 FQNEAQ (reference sequence). The CDR3 loop reads CASSLVPLVEAFF. The CDR3 nucleotides read TGTGCCAGCAGCTTAGTCCCCTTGGTTGAAGCTTTCTTT.

The sample holds a few counts of this clonotype. The DNA of the CDR3 is TGTGCCAGCAGCTTAGCGCAGGAGGGCTATGGCTACACCTTC. Its translation is CASSLAQEGYGYTF. The gene calls are TRBV11-1 and TRBJ1-2; D is unresolved. This CDR3 is 14 amino acids long. Trimming took 0 bases from V and 4 from J, leaving 9 bases between them. The V gene's germline CDR1 is SGHAT and CDR2 FQDESV (reference sequence). Full variable domain (rest looked up from reference TRBV11-1 and TRBJ1-2): EAEVAQSPRYKITEKSQAVAFWCDPISGHATLYWYRQILGQGPELLVQFQDESVVDDSQLPKDRFSAERLKGVDSTLKIQPAELGDSAMYLCASSLAQEGYGYTFGSGTRLTVV.

V is TRBV5-1 and J is TRBJ1-1, with no clear D. The germline CDR1 and CDR2 sequences are SGHRS and YFSETQ. The CDR3 has 14 amino acids. V lost 0 bases and J 6 bases, leaving 12 bases between the germline ends. The CDR3: CASSLDSAGAEAFF. CDR3 nucleotide sequence: TGCGCCAGCAGCTTGGACAGTGCAGGTGCTGAAGCTTTCTTT.

DNA of the CDR3: TGTGCCAGCAGCTTGGTAGTTGAGGAGACCCAGTACTTC. Protein product: CASSLVVEETQYF. The chain recombines TRBV5-6 with TRBJ2-5, with unresolved D. Germline loops: CDR1 SGHDT, CDR2 YYEEEE. Trimming left V 0 bases short and J 5 bases short, with 8 bases between. The CDR3 has 13 residues. Using reference TRBV5-6 and TRBJ2-5 for the parts outside the CDR3, the full variable domain is DAGVTQSPTHLIKTRGQQVTLRCSPKSGHDTVSWYQQALGQGPQFIFQYYEEEERQRGNFPDRFSGHQFPNYSSELNVNALLLGDSALYLCASSLVVEETQYFGPGTRLLVL.

This sequence joins TRBV4-1 and TRBJ1-2; tentative D call: TRBD1 (5 bases). Germline V gene lookup returns CDR1 MGHRA and CDR2 YSYEKL. The CDR3 sequence is 17 residues long. The ends were cut back, 4 bases at V and 1 base at J, with 19 bases in the middle. The CDR3 reads CASSLRVVGAGNYGYTF. The CDR3 DNA follows: TGCGCCAGCAGCCTTCGGGTCGTAGGGGCTGGTAACTATGGCTACACCTTC.

This clonotype was counted a few times. This chain joins TRBV7-8 and TRBJ2-7; perhaps TRBD2 as D (5 bases). CDR3 size: 15 residues. V lost 8 bases to trimming and J lost 5 bases, with 22 bases between them. Per germline, CDR1 SGHVS and CDR2 FQNEAQ. The CDR3 loop is CASHRSAALGDEQYF. CDR3 bases: TGTGCCAGCCATCGATCGGCGGCCCTCGGGGACGAGCAGTACTTC.

This rearrangement joins TRBV5-1 to TRBJ1-1, with D perhaps TRBD1 (6 bases). Germline CDR1 SGHRS, CDR2 YFSETQ. V was pared by 8 bases and J by 1 base, with 12 bases between. There are 13 residues in the CDR3. The DNA of the CDR3 is TGCGCCAGTAACAGGGTCTCGAACACTGAAGCTTTCTTT. This sequence encodes CASNRVSNTEAFF.

This chain connects TRBV3-1 to TRBJ2-7; D unclear. The CDR3 is 13 residues long. The V end lost 4 bases, the J end lost 3 bases, and 10 bases lay between the germline ends. Germline CDR1 is LGHDT and CDR2 is YNNKEL (reference sequence). The CDR3 loop is CASSPPSDYEQYF. CDR3 sequence (DNA): TGTGCCAGCAGCCCTCCCTCGGACTACGAGCAGTACTTC.

The chain has TRBV29-1 and TRBJ1-5, with TRBD1 as a possible D gene (5 bases). The germline CDR1 and CDR2 sequences are SQVTM and ANQGSEA. Trimming took off 5 bases at V and 2 bases at J, with 13 bases between the two ends. The CDR3 loop spans 14 amino acids. CDR3 in amino acids: CSVSLGTGNQPQHF. CDR3 bases: TGCAGCGTTTCCCTCGGGACGGGCAATCAGCCCCAGCATTTT.

The rearrangement joins TRBV11-1 to TRBJ1-2; D is unclear. The CDR3 extends over 13 amino acids. Looked up from germline, CDR1 is SGHAT and CDR2 is FQDESV (reference sequence). V dropped 5 bases and J dropped 6 bases, with 13 bases sitting between them. The CDR3: CASSLQLRHGYTF. In nucleotides, the CDR3 is TGTGCCAGCAGCCTGCAATTGAGACATGGCTACACCTTC.

This chain connects TRBV10-3 to TRBJ1-1; D gene unclear. V dropped 11 bases and J dropped 8 bases, with 6 bases sitting between them. Germline values: CDR1 ENHRY, CDR2 SYGVKD. This CDR3 has 8 amino acids. CDR3 DNA: TGTGCCCCACCCGAAGCTTTCTTT. This translates into CAPPEAFF.

This clonotype has a handful of counts. The genes are TRBV7-9 and TRBJ2-1; D possibly corresponds to TRBD1 (6 bases). V lost 6 bases and J lost 7, with 13 bases in between. This CDR3 has 13 residues. CDR1 and CDR2 (germline): SEHNR, FQNEAQ (reference sequence). The CDR3 sequence: CASRVQGKNEQFF. CDR3 bases: TGTGCCAGCAGGGTTCAGGGGAAGAATGAGCAGTTCTTC.

This clonotype was recorded at least ten times. V gene TRBV12-3 or TRBV12-4 combines with J gene TRBJ2-3; no clear D. Trimming left V 6 bases short and J 4 bases short, with 5 bases between. CDR3 length: 11 amino acids. This CDR3 is CASSSADTQYF. The CDR3 DNA sequence: TGTGCCAGCAGCTCCGCAGATACGCAGTATTTT.

The rearrangement joins TRBV7-2 to TRBJ1-2; 9 bases fit TRBD1. The trim removed 5 bases at V and 6 bases at J, leaving 7 bases unmatched. This CDR3 has 14 residues. Germline CDR1 reads SGHTA; CDR2 reads FQGNSA. The CDR3 reads CASSRGDRAHGYTF. CDR3 coding DNA: TGTGCCAGCAGCCGGGGGGACAGGGCCCATGGCTACACCTTC.

The chain carries TRBV12-3 or TRBV12-4 and TRBJ2-7, with 7 bases lining up with TRBD1. This CDR3 comprises 14 residues. Trimming removed 6 bases from V and 3 bases from J; junction bases left unmatched: 8. CDR3 in DNA: TGTGCCAGCAGCAAAAGGGGACAGAACTACGAGCAGTACTTC. Protein: CASSKRGQNYEQYF.

The rearrangement joins TRBV4-2 to TRBJ2-5; 7 bases match TRBD2. This CDR3 has 15 residues. The V segment lost 1 base and the J segment 5 bases; nucleotides outside the gene matches: 7. Germline values: CDR1 LGHNA, CDR2 YNFKEQ. The CDR3 sequence: CASSQVAGEGETQYF. The CDR3 DNA is TGTGCCAGCAGCCAAGTAGCGGGTGAGGGGGAGACCCAGTACTTC.

This clonotype was observed a few times. CDR3 coding DNA: TGTGCCAGCAGCTTGACTAGCGGACCTTACAATGAGCAGTTCTTC. Residues: CASSLTSGPYNEQFF. The chain uses TRBV5-5 and TRBJ2-1; 8 bases line up with TRBD2. V lost 1 base to trimming and J lost 4 bases; unmatched junction nucleotides: 4. The CDR3 length is 15 residues. Germline values: CDR1 SGHKS, CDR2 YYEKEE (reference sequence).